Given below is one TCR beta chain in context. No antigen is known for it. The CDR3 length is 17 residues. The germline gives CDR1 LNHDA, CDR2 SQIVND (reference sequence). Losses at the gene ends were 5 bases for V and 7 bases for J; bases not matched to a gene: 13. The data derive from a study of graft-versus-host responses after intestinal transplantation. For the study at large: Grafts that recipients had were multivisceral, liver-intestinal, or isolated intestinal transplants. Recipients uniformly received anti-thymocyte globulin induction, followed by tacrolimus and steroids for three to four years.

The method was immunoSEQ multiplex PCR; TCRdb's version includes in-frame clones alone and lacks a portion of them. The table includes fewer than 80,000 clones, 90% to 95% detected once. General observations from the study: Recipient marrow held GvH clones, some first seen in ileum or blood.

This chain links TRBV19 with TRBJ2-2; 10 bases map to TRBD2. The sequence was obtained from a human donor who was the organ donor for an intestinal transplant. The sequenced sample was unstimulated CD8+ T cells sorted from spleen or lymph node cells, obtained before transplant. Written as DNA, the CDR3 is TGTGCCAGTAGTCCCGGACTAGCGGAGCCCCTGGACGGGGAGCTGTTTTTT. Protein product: CASSPGLAEPLDGELFF.